What follows is one T cell receptor beta chain and its context. The antigen remains undetermined. Distinct nucleotide sequences in the sample also encode this CDR3. This record belongs to a study of shared clonotypes between healthy human individuals. The study's findings and limits: Among donors, sharing of clonotypes was expected to be affected by sequencing depth. Rarefaction showed that sequencing of sorted subsets was incomplete (despite large depth).

Assay: immunoSEQ multiplex PCR; the TCRdb copy retains only in-frame clones and omits some. The table has about 2.3 million clones, just under 95% seen once. The germline V gene encodes CDR1 SGHTA and CDR2 FQGTGA. The CDR3 contains 15 residues. Trimming at V came to 1 base and at J to 6 bases, leaving 2 bases not matched to a gene. Sequencing input: naive CD4+ T cells from PBMCs. Described subset: CD45RA+ positively selected. The source is a man aged 18-30 years in good health. Some clones in this sample may be carry-over from other donors' samples. The genes are TRBV7-3 and TRBJ2-1, with 11 bases that match TRBD2. The CDR3 DNA sequence: TGTGCCAGCAGCTTAATCGGGACTAGCGGCAATGAGCAGTTCTTC. As protein: CASSLIGTSGNEQFF. Full variable domain (missing parts from reference TRBV7-3 and TRBJ2-1): GAGVSQTPSNKVTEKGKYVELRCDPISGHTALYWYRQSLGQGPEFLIYFQGTGAADDSGLPNDRFFAVRPEGSVSTLKIQRTERGDSAVYLCASSLIGTSGNEQFFGPGTRLTVL.